These 5 T cell receptor beta chains were sequenced from one sample in a study of T-cell memory formation after mild COVID-19 (dated by TCRdb to the early 2020s). Library construction relied on 5' RACE. The sequencer listed for this sample is Illumina NovaSeq 6000. In-frame beta chains were kept once TCRdb had trimmed the public reads at Q25 with fastp and called clones with MiXCR. Merged by CDR3 protein, the rows form single entries marked with the most common genes and DNA. The sample contains more than 250,000 distinct CDR3 sequences, about 16% of them found a single time. Jointly, the top ten make up 20% to 25% of the sample. The sample comprised PBMCs or a T cell subset sorted from them (not recorded which). The receptors originated from a man aged 18-30 years who had mild COVID-19 (a few samples of this study predate the infection). The sample titles of this study are shuffled in the database, so cell type and time point are left out; the donor was told from shared clones.

This clonotype was counted a few times. The chain is built from TRBV29-1 and TRBJ1-5; a weak D match, TRBD1 (5 bases). This CDR3 contains 13 residues. Deletions cut 4 bases from V and 7 bases from J, with 14 bases between. Germline-derived CDR1 and CDR2 are SQVTM and ANQGSEA. The CDR3 bases are TGCAGCGTTGTTCTAGGGGAAAGACAGCCCCAGCATTTT. Translated, it gives CSVVLGERQPQHF.

A few counts support this clonotype. The chain recombines TRBV21-1 with TRBJ1-5; the DNA was not compared with TRBD1, the D call given in the table. TRBV21-1 is designated a pseudogene. The CDR3 loop spans 19 amino acids. The CDR3 is CASTRRDRPPRYCNQPQHF. The CDR3 DNA reads TGTGCCAGCACCCGGAGGGACAGACCCCCAAGGTATTGCAATCAGCCCCAGCATTTT.

This clonotype turned up a few times. At one boundary the junction diverges from the germline segment, which might be a read error. J is TRBJ2-2 and V is TRBV7-7, with D tentatively TRBD1 (5 bases). The germline V gene has CDR1 SSHAT and CDR2 FNYEAQ (reference sequence). The CDR3 has 15 residues. The DNA of the CDR3 is TGTGCTAGCAGCTTATCTGGGGCCGACACCGGGGAGCTGTTTTTT. It yields the protein CASSLSGADTGELFF.

This clonotype came up a few times. The chain carries TRBV7-6 and TRBJ2-5, with 9 bases fitting TRBD1. Germline CDR1 SGHVS, CDR2 FNYEAQ. V trimming: 1 base; J trimming: 14 bases; junction bases outside the gene matches: 8. There are 13 residues in the CDR3. CDR3 amino acids: CASSLGTDRGTYF. CDR3 in DNA: TGTGCCAGCAGCTTAGGGACCGACAGGGGGACATACTTC.

The chain employs TRBV6-6 and TRBJ1-1, with D unresolved. The ends were cut back, 0 bases at V and 1 base at J, with 6 bases in the middle. CDR1 and CDR2 from the germline V gene are MNHNY and SVGAGI (reference sequence). The CDR3 contains 14 residues. This CDR3 is CASSYSDPNTEAFF. DNA of the CDR3: TGTGCCAGCAGTTACTCGGACCCGAACACTGAAGCTTTCTTT.